This T cell receptor beta chain was captured in a study of blood T cell repertoires in COVID-19. For the study at large: The analysed material was cDNA or gDNA that came from T cells, B-cell-depleted T cells, or PBMCs.

CDR3 size: 13 residues. The ends were cut back, 1 base at V and 6 bases at J, with 10 bases in the middle. Germline CDR1 SGHTA, CDR2 FQGTGA. In the original workflow: Researchers report that nucleated cell counts were estimated from reference gene primer amplification. Only in-frame clones appear in the TCRdb table, and some are missing; sequencing was by immunoSEQ multiplex PCR. The V and J calls and clone size are taken from that table; D and trimming were inferred from the DNA. Counted here are 50,000 to 75,000 clones, under 90% occurring once; the ten biggest clones make up 1.3% to 1.5%. Sequences were obtained from peripheral blood. This clonotype was obtained from a man aged 55 to 70 with acute or convalescent COVID-19. The chain is built from TRBV7-3 and TRBJ2-7, with TRBD1 as a possible D gene (5 bases). In nucleotides, the CDR3 is TGTGCCAGCAGCTTAAGCCAGGGAACCGAGCAGTACTTC. Translating gives CASSLSQGTEQYF.